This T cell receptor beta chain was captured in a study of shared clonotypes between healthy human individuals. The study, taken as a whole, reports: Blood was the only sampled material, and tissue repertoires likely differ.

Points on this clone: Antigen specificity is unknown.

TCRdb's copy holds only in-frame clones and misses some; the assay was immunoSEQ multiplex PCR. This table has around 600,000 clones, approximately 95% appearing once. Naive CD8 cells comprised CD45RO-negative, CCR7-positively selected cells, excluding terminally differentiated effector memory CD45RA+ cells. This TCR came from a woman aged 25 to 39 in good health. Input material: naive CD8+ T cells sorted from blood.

The CDR3 DNA sequence: TGTGCCAGCAGCTTATTCCCTCGCGGTAGCAATCAGCCCCAGCATTTT. Amino acid sequence: CASSLFPRGSNQPQHF. The J gene is TRBJ1-5, the V gene TRBV7-6; D is unclear. Germline values: CDR1 SGHVS, CDR2 FNYEAQ. CDR3 length: 16 residues. V lost 2 bases to trimming and J lost 0 bases, with 11 bases between them.